Sequencing of this TCR beta chain was carried out in a study of blood T cell repertoires in COVID-19. Looking at the study overall: The United States, Italy and Spain were the sources of the acute and convalescent COVID-19 samples. The analysed material was cDNA or gDNA that came from T cells, B-cell-depleted T cells, or PBMCs.

CDR3 length: 11 residues. From germline, CDR1 is DFQATT and CDR2 SNEGSKA (reference sequence). The ends were cut back, 5 bases at V and 9 bases at J, with 12 bases in the middle. As processed by the authors: Researchers report that nucleated cell counts were estimated from reference gene primer amplification. This table comes from immunoSEQ multiplex PCR, and its TCRdb copy is limited to in-frame clones, with some not included. V and J calls and clone size come straight from that table; D and trimming were deduced from the DNA. The sample includes roughly 150,000 clones, more than 75% seen only once; the top ten take around 2%.

The chain has TRBV20-1 and TRBJ2-3; perhaps TRBD1 as D (7 bases). Input material: peripheral blood. The receptor was isolated from a middle-aged man who had recovered from COVID-19. This CDR3 reads CSAPSGGTQYF. Here the CDR3 DNA reads TGCAGTGCTCCCTCAGGGGGGACGCAGTATTTT.